This T cell receptor (beta chain) was obtained from a study of early T cells in non-severe SARS-CoV-2 infection. In the study overall: The study sequenced bulk RNA from unsorted whole blood, with chains unpaired. General study results and limits: The matching step, a VDJdb search, favored anti-spike CD8 responses and missed private and CD4 specificities.

This CDR3 comprises 13 residues. Germline V CDR1 and CDR2: DFQATT, SNEGSKA (reference sequence). V dropped 3 bases and J dropped 7 bases, with 15 bases sitting between them. Each cDNA molecule carried a unique molecular identifier. TCRdb re-analysed the 5' RACE reads in MiXCR, keeping a single row per CDR3 protein. The sample includes tens of thousands of distinct CDR3 sequences, about 4% of them seen just once. Ten or more counts support this clonotype. Its antigen is not identified. The sequence derives from an adult who was a healthcare worker with PCR-confirmed SARS-CoV-2 infection or an uninfected control (not recorded which). Sequenced sample: whole blood. This chain connects TRBV20-1 to TRBJ1-2; no reliable D call. CDR3 in DNA: TGCAGTGCTAGTCCCGCCGGGCGGGGTGGCTACACCTTC. It is translated as CSASPAGRGGYTF.